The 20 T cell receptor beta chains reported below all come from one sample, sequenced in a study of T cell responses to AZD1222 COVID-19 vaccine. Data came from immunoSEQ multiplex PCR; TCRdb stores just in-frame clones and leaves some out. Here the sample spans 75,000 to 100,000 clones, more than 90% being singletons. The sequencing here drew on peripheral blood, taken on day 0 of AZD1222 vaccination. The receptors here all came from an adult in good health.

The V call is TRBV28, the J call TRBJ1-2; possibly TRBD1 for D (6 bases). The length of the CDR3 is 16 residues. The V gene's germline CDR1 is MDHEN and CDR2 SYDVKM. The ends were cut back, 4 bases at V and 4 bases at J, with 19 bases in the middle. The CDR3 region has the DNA TGTGCCAGCAGTTCCCCCGAAGGGGGGCGAGGCTATGGCTACACCTTC. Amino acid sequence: CASSSPEGGRGYGYTF.

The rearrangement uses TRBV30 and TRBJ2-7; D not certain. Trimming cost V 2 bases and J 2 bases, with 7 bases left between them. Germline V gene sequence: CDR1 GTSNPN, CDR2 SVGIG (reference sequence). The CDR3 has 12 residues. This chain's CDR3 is CAWSRSTYEQYF. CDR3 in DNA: TGTGCCTGGAGTAGGTCTACCTACGAGCAGTACTTC.

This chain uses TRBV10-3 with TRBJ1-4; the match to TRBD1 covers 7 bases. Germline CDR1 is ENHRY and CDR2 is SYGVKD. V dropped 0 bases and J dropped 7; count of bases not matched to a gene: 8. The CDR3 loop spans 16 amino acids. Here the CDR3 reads CAISESLGGGGEKLFF. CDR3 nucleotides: TGTGCCATCAGTGAGTCGCTAGGGGGCGGTGGTGAAAAACTGTTTTTT.

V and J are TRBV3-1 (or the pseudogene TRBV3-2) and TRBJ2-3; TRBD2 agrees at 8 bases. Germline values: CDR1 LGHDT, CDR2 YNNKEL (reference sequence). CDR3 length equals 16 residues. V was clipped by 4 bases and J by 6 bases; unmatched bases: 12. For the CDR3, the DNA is TGTGCCAGCAGCCGGGGACGGGAGGGGTGGAGGGATACGCAGTATTTT. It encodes CASSRGREGWRDTQYF.

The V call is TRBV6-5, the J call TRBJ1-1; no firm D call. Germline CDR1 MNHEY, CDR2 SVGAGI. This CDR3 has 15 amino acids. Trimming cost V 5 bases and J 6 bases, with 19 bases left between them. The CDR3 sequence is CASSNTGRVSSEAFF. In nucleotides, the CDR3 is TGTGCCAGCAGTAACACTGGAAGGGTAAGCTCTGAAGCTTTCTTT.

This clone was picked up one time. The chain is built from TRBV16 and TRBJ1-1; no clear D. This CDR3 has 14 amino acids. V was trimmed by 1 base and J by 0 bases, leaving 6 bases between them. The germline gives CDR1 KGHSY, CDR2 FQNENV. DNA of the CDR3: TGTGCCAGCAGCCAATGGGAAATGAACACTGAAGCTTTCTTT. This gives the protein CASSQWEMNTEAFF.

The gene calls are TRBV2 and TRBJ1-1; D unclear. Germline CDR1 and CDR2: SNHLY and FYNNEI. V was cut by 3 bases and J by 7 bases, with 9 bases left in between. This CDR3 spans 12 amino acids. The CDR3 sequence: CASSDSTLEAFF. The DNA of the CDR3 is TGTGCCAGCAGTGATTCGACACTTGAAGCTTTCTTT. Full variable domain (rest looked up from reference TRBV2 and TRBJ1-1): EPEVTQTPSHQVTQMGQEVILRCVPISNHLYFYWYRQILGQKVEFLVSFYNNEISEKSEIFDDQFSVERPDGSNFTLKIRSTKLEDSAMYFCASSDSTLEAFFGQGTRLTVV.

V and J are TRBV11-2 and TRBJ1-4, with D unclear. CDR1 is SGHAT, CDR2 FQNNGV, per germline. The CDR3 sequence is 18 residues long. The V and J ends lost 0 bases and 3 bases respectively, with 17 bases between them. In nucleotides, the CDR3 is TGTGCCAGCAGCTTAGATATCCGCATATGGAGGGCTAATGAAAAACTGTTTTTT. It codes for CASSLDIRIWRANEKLFF.

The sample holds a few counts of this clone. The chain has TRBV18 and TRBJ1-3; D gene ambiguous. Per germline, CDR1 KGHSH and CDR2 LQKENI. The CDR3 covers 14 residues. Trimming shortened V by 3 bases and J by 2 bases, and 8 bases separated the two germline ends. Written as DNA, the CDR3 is TGTGCCAGCTCACCCGGGGTTCCTGGAAACACCATATATTTT. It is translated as CASSPGVPGNTIYF.

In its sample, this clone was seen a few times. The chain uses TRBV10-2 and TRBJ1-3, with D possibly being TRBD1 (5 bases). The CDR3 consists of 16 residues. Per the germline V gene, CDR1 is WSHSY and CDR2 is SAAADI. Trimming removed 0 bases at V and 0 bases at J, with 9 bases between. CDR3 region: CASSESSGHSGNTIYF. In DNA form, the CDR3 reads TGCGCCAGCAGTGAGTCGTCGGGGCACTCTGGAAACACCATATATTTT.

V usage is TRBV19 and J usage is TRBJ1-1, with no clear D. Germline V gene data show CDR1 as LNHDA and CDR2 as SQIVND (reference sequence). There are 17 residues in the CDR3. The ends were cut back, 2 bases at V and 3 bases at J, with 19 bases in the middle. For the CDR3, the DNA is TGTGCCAGTAGTATAAGGCAGGACCCATACCTGGACACTGAAGCTTTCTTT. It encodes CASSIRQDPYLDTEAFF. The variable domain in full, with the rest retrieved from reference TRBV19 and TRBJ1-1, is DGGITQSPKYLFRKEGQNVTLSCEQNLNHDAMYWYRQDPGQGLRLIYYSQIVNDFQKGDIAEGYSVSREKKESFPLTVTSAQKNPTAFYLCASSIRQDPYLDTEAFFGQGTRLTVV.

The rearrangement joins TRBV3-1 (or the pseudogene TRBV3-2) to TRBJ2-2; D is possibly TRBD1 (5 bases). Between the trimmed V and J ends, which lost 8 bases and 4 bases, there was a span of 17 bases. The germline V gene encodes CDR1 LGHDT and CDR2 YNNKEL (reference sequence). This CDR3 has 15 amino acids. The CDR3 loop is CASRNPGLRTGELFF. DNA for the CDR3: TGTGCCAGCCGGAATCCAGGGCTTCGCACCGGGGAGCTGTTTTTT.

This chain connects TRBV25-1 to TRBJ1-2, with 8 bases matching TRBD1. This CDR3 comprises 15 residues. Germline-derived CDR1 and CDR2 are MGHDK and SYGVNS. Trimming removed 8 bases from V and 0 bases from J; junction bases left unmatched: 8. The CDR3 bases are TGTGCCAGCTCGACAGGGGATCGTTCTAACTATGGCTACACCTTC. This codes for CASSTGDRSNYGYTF.

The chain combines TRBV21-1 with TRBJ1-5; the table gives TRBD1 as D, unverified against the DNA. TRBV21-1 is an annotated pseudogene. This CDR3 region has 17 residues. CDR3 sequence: CASSNLGSGQGYQPQHF. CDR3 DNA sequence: TGTGCCAGCAGCAACCTTGGCTCGGGACAGGGGTATCAGCCCCAGCATTTT.

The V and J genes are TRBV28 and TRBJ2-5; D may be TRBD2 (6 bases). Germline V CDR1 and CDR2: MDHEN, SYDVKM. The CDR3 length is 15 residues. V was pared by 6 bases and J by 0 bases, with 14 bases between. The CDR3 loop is CASSGSRVNQETQYF. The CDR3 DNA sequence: TGTGCCAGCAGCGGGAGTCGTGTCAACCAAGAGACCCAGTACTTC.

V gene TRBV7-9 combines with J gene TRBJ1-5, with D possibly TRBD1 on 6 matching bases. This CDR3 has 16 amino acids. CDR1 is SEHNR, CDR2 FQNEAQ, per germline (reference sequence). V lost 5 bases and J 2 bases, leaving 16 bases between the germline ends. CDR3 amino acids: CASSPNGGQGNQPQHF. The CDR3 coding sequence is TGTGCCAGCAGCCCAAATGGGGGGCAGGGCAATCAGCCCCAGCATTTT.

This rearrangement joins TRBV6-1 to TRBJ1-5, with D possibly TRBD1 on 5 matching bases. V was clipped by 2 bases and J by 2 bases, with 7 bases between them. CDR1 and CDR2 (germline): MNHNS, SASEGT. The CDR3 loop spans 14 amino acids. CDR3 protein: CASSEPRGNQPQHF. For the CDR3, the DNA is TGTGCCAGCAGTGAACCCAGGGGCAATCAGCCCCAGCATTTT.

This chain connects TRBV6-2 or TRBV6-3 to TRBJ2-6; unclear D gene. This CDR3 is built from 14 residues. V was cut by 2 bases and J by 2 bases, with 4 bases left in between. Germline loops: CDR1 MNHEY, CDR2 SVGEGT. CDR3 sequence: CASSYLAGANVLTF. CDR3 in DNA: TGTGCCAGCAGTTACCTTGCTGGGGCCAACGTCCTGACTTTC.

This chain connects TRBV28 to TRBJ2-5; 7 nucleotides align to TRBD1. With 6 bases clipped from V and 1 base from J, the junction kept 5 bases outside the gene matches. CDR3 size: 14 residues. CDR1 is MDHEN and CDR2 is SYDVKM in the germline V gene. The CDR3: CASSDRVFQETQYF. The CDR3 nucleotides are TGTGCCAGCAGCGACAGGGTCTTCCAAGAGACCCAGTACTTC.

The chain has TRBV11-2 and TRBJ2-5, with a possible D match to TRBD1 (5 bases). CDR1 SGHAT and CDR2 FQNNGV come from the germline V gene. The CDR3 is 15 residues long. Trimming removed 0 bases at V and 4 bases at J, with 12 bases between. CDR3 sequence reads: CASSLDTPGAETQYF. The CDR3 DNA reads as TGTGCCAGCAGCTTAGATACGCCTGGGGCAGAGACCCAGTACTTC.